The clone carrying this T cell receptor (beta chain) was seen a few times. Its antigen is not identified. The PCR ran on 60 Vbeta and 13 Jbeta primers. Sequencing used immunoSEQ multiplex PCR; TCRdb keeps in-frame clones, though not all of them. The table lists under 60,000 clones, approximately 84% of them singletons. This record belongs to a study of cytomegalovirus exposure and HLA in healthy donors. Looking at the study overall: The early release's HLA-typed donors yielded approximately 82 million unique TCRs.

V was shortened by 3 bases and J by 8 bases, with 14 bases between the two germline ends. Germline CDR1 reads MGHDK; CDR2 reads SYGVNS. CDR3 length: 14 amino acids. The study's findings and limits: A later analysis linked a missense DCLRE1C variant to TCR beta V- and J-gene trimming.

Sequenced: PBMCs. The chain couples TRBV25-1 to TRBJ2-1; D gene uncertain. This TCR came from a middle-aged man in good health and CMV-seronegative. CDR3 sequence (DNA): TGTGCCAGCAGTGATTGGTCTATTAGAGATGAGCAGTTCTTC. Its translation is CASSDWSIRDEQFF.